This T cell receptor (beta chain) emerged from a study of cytomegalovirus exposure and HLA in healthy donors. Findings and limits, study-wide: With further analysis later on, most CMV-associated TCR beta chains appeared HLA-restricted. Links to common viral pathogens appeared, in a later analysis, for several of the most significant clusters. Some TCR beta chains (roughly 150 of them) were listed as cytomegalovirus-associated. A classifier reportedly called cytomegalovirus status with high sensitivity and specificity.

The CDR3 consists of 13 residues. V lost 6 bases, J lost 1 base, and 9 bases lay in between. The germline V gene has CDR1 MNHEY and CDR2 SVGAGI. This clone was counted a single time. The antigen remains undetermined. PCR primers comprised 60 Vbeta and 13 Jbeta primers. Sequenced by immunoSEQ multiplex PCR; TCRdb stores in-frame clones only, minus some. In the table there are fewer than 200,000 clones, 60% to 80% of which are singletons. The TCR comes from a man aged 25-45 years in good health and CMV-seropositive. The chain combines TRBV6-5 with TRBJ2-5, with D hard to call. Material for sequencing was PBMCs. CDR3 protein: CASRPDFQETQYF. CDR3 sequence (DNA): TGTGCCAGCAGACCAGACTTCCAAGAGACCCAGTACTTC.